Below, 28 T cell receptor beta chains from the same sample are listed, as sequenced in a study of cytomegalovirus exposure and HLA in healthy donors. The PCR ran on 60 Vbeta and 13 Jbeta primers. Measured with immunoSEQ multiplex PCR; TCRdb has only the in-frame clones, and not every one. The repertoire holds about 99,000 clones, with around 10% as singletons. The sample was PBMCs. The receptors were sampled from a man aged 35 to 55 in good health and CMV-seropositive.

This clone was recorded a few times. The V gene is TRBV30, the J gene TRBJ2-3; 10 positions match TRBD2. This CDR3 contains 15 residues. The V and J ends lost 5 bases and 3 bases, in that order; junction bases with no gene match: 8. Germline values: CDR1 GTSNPN, CDR2 SVGIG (reference sequence). CDR3 bases: TGTGCCTGGGGACCTAGCGGGAGTACGACAGATACGCAGTATTTT. Its translation: CAWGPSGSTTDTQYF.

This clone turned up a few times. CDR3 sequence (DNA): TGTGCCAGCAACTCGCCCGGTACCTACGAGCAGTACTTC. This codes for CASNSPGTYEQYF. The J gene is TRBJ2-7, the V gene TRBV27; D is unclear. CDR1 is MNHEY and CDR2 is SMNVEV in the germline V gene (reference sequence). The CDR3 is 13 amino acids. The V end was cut by 7 bases, the J end by 2 bases, with 12 bases between.

This sequence joins TRBV9 and TRBJ2-3; perhaps TRBD1 as D (7 bases). V was pared by 5 bases and J by 0 bases, with 13 bases between. The germline gives CDR1 SGDLS, CDR2 YYNGEE. The CDR3 loop spans 15 amino acids. Here the CDR3 reads CASRAGQTSTDTQYF. The CDR3, as DNA: TGTGCCAGCAGGGCGGGACAGACCAGCACAGATACGCAGTATTTT.

This clone was counted a few times. The genes are TRBV27 and TRBJ1-2; a weak D match, TRBD1 (6 bases). Per the germline V gene, CDR1 is MNHEY and CDR2 is SMNVEV (reference sequence). This CDR3 is built from 15 residues. The V gene lost 5 bases and the J gene lost 2 bases, with 15 bases spanning the gap. CDR3 residues: CASSRTAAANYGYTF. The DNA of the CDR3 is TGTGCCAGCAGTAGGACAGCCGCCGCGAACTATGGCTACACCTTC.

The V call is TRBV4-1, the J call TRBJ2-1, with TRBD2 matching 7 bases. The CDR3 consists of 16 residues. CDR1 is MGHRA and CDR2 is YSYEKL in the germline V gene. V shed 6 bases, J shed 6 bases, and the junction held 14 bases outside the gene matches. The CDR3 protein is CASSALGGSATNEQFF. The DNA for the CDR3 is TGCGCCAGCAGTGCCTTGGGGGGGAGTGCGACCAATGAGCAGTTCTTC.

This clone was detected only a few times. The chain combines TRBV27 with TRBJ2-5; D call uncertain. The germline gives CDR1 MNHEY, CDR2 SMNVEV (reference sequence). The germline V and J ends were trimmed by 5 bases and 4 bases, with 14 bases remaining between them. The CDR3 is made up of 14 amino acids. The CDR3 nucleotides are TGTGCCAGCAGTAGGCCAGGCAAAGGAGAGACCCAGTACTTC. Translated: CASSRPGKGETQYF.

The table lists this clone with a few counts. This chain uses TRBV7-6 with TRBJ1-1; no clear D gene. This CDR3 contains 15 residues. From germline, CDR1 is SGHVS and CDR2 FNYEAQ. V lost 1 base and J lost 0, with 9 bases in between. The CDR3 nucleotides read TGTGCCAGCAGCTTAGGTCAGTCCTTGAACACTGAAGCTTTCTTT. Its protein product is CASSLGQSLNTEAFF.

The gene calls are TRBV4-3 and TRBJ2-7; TRBD2 agrees at 7 bases. Per germline, CDR1 LGHNA and CDR2 YSLEER. The ends lost 1 base at V and 3 bases at J; junction bases unmatched: 12. This CDR3 comprises 17 residues. CDR3 bases: TGCGCCAGCAGCCAAGGGATTATCGTCCAGCGGGACTACGAGCAGTACTTC. Protein: CASSQGIIVQRDYEQYF.

The J gene is TRBJ1-4, the V gene TRBV15, with a tentative D call TRBD1 (6 bases). Germline CDR1 and CDR2: LNHNV and YYDKDF (reference sequence). Trimming shortened V by 1 base and J by 6 bases, and 12 bases separated the two germline ends. There are 15 residues in the CDR3. The CDR3: CATSRVQDRDEKLFF. The CDR3 bases are TGTGCCACCAGCAGAGTACAGGACAGAGATGAAAAACTGTTTTTT.

This clone was picked up a small number of times. The chain has TRBV7-2 and TRBJ2-2, with D perhaps matching TRBD1 (5 bases). In germline, CDR1 is SGHTA, CDR2 FQGNSA. The V end lost 5 bases, the J end lost 2 bases, and 9 bases lay between the germline ends. The CDR3 runs to 14 residues. CDR3 loop: CASSRQLNTGELFF. The CDR3 DNA follows: TGTGCCAGCAGCAGACAGTTAAACACCGGGGAGCTGTTTTTT.

The V call is TRBV7-3, the J call TRBJ2-1; TRBD2 aligns across 7 bases. The CDR3 consists of 15 residues. With 1 base clipped from V and 2 bases from J, the junction kept 2 bases outside the gene matches. Germline V gene data show CDR1 as SGHTA and CDR2 as FQGTGA. CDR3: CASSLIAGAYNEQFF. DNA of the CDR3: TGTGCCAGCAGCTTAATCGCGGGAGCCTACAATGAGCAGTTCTTC.

This clone was found a few times. CDR3 sequence: CASSPRTGLETQYF. Written as DNA, the CDR3 is TGTGCCAGCAGTCCCCGGACAGGGTTAGAGACCCAGTACTTC. The chain has TRBV6-5 and TRBJ2-5; 8 bases line up with TRBD1. Germline CDR1 is MNHEY and CDR2 is SVGAGI. CDR3 size: 14 residues. V lost 5 bases, J lost 4 bases, and 6 bases stayed unmatched.

The chain carries TRBV6-5 and TRBJ1-4, with TRBD1 identical over 9 bases. The ends lost 4 bases at V and 6 bases at J; junction bases unmatched: 9. The CDR3 length is 16 residues. Looked up from germline, CDR1 is MNHEY and CDR2 is SVGAGI. The CDR3 nucleotides read TGTGCCAGCAGTTCCTCAGGACAGGGGAGGGATGAAAAACTGTTTTTT. Its protein product is CASSSSGQGRDEKLFF.

A few counts support this clone. The CDR3 DNA sequence: TGTGCCAGTAGCCTCTTAGCAGCTACACCCTACAATGAGCAGTTCTTC. Protein sequence: CASSLLAATPYNEQFF. This chain joins TRBV19 and TRBJ2-1; no firm D call. Trimming removed 6 bases from V and 2 bases from J, with 17 bases in between. This CDR3 has 16 amino acids. The germline CDR1 and CDR2 sequences are LNHDA and SQIVND (reference sequence).

This clone was counted only a few times. This chain connects TRBV4-1 to TRBJ2-7, with a weak D call TRBD2 (6 bases). Germline CDR1 MGHRA, CDR2 YSYEKL. This CDR3 contains 16 residues. V lost 2 bases and J 4 bases, leaving 18 bases between the germline ends. In DNA form, the CDR3 reads TGCGCCAGCAGCCAACCCTTTGCGGGAACCTCTTACGAGCAGTACTTC. Protein: CASSQPFAGTSYEQYF.

The V and J genes are TRBV7-8 and TRBJ2-2, with 9 bases matching TRBD1. This CDR3 spans 17 amino acids. The trim removed 6 bases at V and 3 bases at J, leaving 11 bases unmatched. Looked up from germline, CDR1 is SGHVS and CDR2 is FQNEAQ. DNA of the CDR3: TGTGCCAGCAGTCCTCAAAGGACAGGGGTCGACACCGGGGAGCTGTTTTTT. It specifies CASSPQRTGVDTGELFF.

In this sample, this clone turned up a few times. The chain combines TRBV28 with TRBJ1-1, with D possibly TRBD1 on 6 matching bases. The length of the CDR3 is 15 residues. V was shortened by 1 base and J by 2 bases, with 11 bases between the two germline ends. Germline CDR1 reads MDHEN; CDR2 reads SYDVKM. The CDR3 spells CASSLYREKNTEAFF. The CDR3 DNA reads TGTGCCAGCAGTTTATACAGGGAGAAAAACACTGAAGCTTTCTTT.

The chain joins TRBV5-1 to TRBJ1-2, with D perhaps TRBD1 (6 bases). Deletions cut 4 bases from V and 4 bases from J, with 17 bases between. CDR3 length: 15 residues. Looked up from germline, CDR1 is SGHRS and CDR2 is YFSETQ. Here the CDR3 reads CASSPKRTGFYGYTF. The CDR3 DNA reads TGCGCCAGCAGCCCCAAGCGAACAGGGTTCTATGGCTACACCTTC.

This clone was observed a few times. V and J are TRBV5-1 and TRBJ1-4; the match to TRBD1 covers 9 bases. This CDR3 contains 14 residues. Germline trimming cut 4 bases from V and 7 bases from J; bases unmatched to any gene: 5. Germline V CDR1 and CDR2: SGHRS, YFSETQ. CDR3 nucleotides: TGCGCCAGCAGCATTGGACAGGGGCGTGAAAAACTGTTTTTT. It codes for CASSIGQGREKLFF.

This clone was counted between two and nine times. The V call is TRBV6-5, the J call TRBJ2-7; weak D call: TRBD2 (6 bases). Looked up from germline, CDR1 is MNHEY and CDR2 is SVGAGI. The CDR3 is made up of 15 amino acids. V lost 5 bases and J 3 bases, leaving 17 bases between the germline ends. This chain's CDR3 is CASSPSGVALYEQYF. Here the CDR3 DNA reads TGTGCCAGCAGTCCTTCGGGAGTTGCCCTCTACGAGCAGTACTTC.

This chain connects TRBV5-5 to TRBJ1-4; D gene uncertain. The CDR3 runs 17 residues. The ends were cut back, 0 bases at V and 5 bases at J, with 17 bases in the middle. CDR1 and CDR2 (germline): SGHKS, YYEKEE (reference sequence). The CDR3 region is CASSLGRDYRRNEKLFF. As DNA, the CDR3 is TGTGCCAGCAGCTTGGGTAGAGACTACCGGAGGAATGAAAAACTGTTTTTT.

This clone showed up just a few times. The chain combines TRBV6-1 with TRBJ2-5; D is undetermined. The CDR3 contains 14 residues. The V gene's germline CDR1 is MNHNS and CDR2 SASEGT. Trimming took 5 bases from V and 0 from J, leaving 10 bases between them. CDR3 sequence reads: CASSRTLDQETQYF. The DNA of the CDR3 is TGTGCCAGCAGTCGAACCCTAGACCAAGAGACCCAGTACTTC.

This clone was counted only a few times. The chain has TRBV14 and TRBJ2-2, with 7 bases lining up with TRBD1. Per the germline V gene, CDR1 is SGHDN and CDR2 is FVKESK. With V trimmed by 4 bases and J by 6 bases, 5 bases remained unmatched. CDR3 length equals 14 residues. The CDR3 loop reads CASSLTGFPGELFF. The CDR3 region has the DNA TGTGCCAGCAGCCTGACAGGGTTCCCCGGGGAGCTGTTTTTT.

This clone was observed a few times. This chain connects TRBV21-1 to TRBJ2-5; the table's D call of TRBD2 was not tested on the DNA. TRBV21-1 is a recognized pseudogene. This CDR3 spans 13 amino acids. CDR3 protein: CASSKGEGETQYF. The CDR3 nucleotides are TGTGCCAGCAGCAAGGGGGAGGGGGAGACCCAGTACTTC.

V and J are TRBV5-1 and TRBJ2-5; 15 positions agree with TRBD2. The CDR3 totals 17 residues. After removal of 3 bases from V and 0 bases from J, the junction contained 3 bases not matched to a gene. Germline V gives CDR1 SGHRS, CDR2 YFSETQ. CDR3 sequence (DNA): TGCGCCAGCAGCTCCGGGACTAGCGGGGGGTACCAAGAGACCCAGTACTTC. This translates into CASSSGTSGGYQETQYF. The variable domain in full, completed from reference TRBV5-1 and TRBJ2-5, reads KAGVTQTPRYLIKTRGQQVTLSCSPISGHRSVSWYQQTPGQGLQFLFEYFSETQRNKGNFPGRFSGRQFSNSRSEMNVSTLELGDSALYLCASSSGTSGGYQETQYFGPGTRLLVL.

This clone was counted between two and nine times. This chain links TRBV28 with TRBJ2-1; 10 bases align to TRBD2. Germline trimming cut 1 base from V and 6 bases from J; bases unmatched to any gene: 9. Germline CDR1 is MDHEN and CDR2 is SYDVKM. The CDR3 contains 17 residues. CDR3 protein: CASSLSPLAGDFNEQFF. The CDR3 DNA is TGTGCCAGCAGTTTATCCCCCCTAGCGGGAGATTTCAATGAGCAGTTCTTC.

The rearrangement uses TRBV7-8 and TRBJ2-1, with 11 bases matching TRBD2. V was clipped by 2 bases and J by 8 bases; unmatched bases: 5. This CDR3 comprises 15 residues. Germline-derived CDR1 and CDR2 are SGHVS and FQNEAQ. The CDR3 DNA follows: TGTGCCAGCAGCTTACCTAGCGGGAGGCGGGATGAGCAGTTCTTC. This codes for CASSLPSGRRDEQFF.

The chain uses TRBV28 and TRBJ2-1; 8 positions agree with TRBD1. There are 17 residues in the CDR3. Germline V gene sequence: CDR1 MDHEN, CDR2 SYDVKM. The junction had 16 bases not matched to a gene; V was cut back by 5 bases and J by 7 bases. The CDR3 region is CASSILTGGGFDNEQFF. The CDR3 DNA reads as TGTGCCAGCAGTATCTTAACAGGGGGAGGTTTTGATAATGAGCAGTTCTTC.